A single sample is the source of the 17 T cell receptor beta chains below, sequenced in a study of T cell responses to AZD1222 COVID-19 vaccine. The data were produced by immunoSEQ multiplex PCR, yet TCRdb's version contains in-frame clones alone and is incomplete. The sample yields about 170,000 clones, around nine tenths seen once. The specimen comprised peripheral blood, sampled 28 days after the second AZD1222 dose. These receptors originate from an adult who received the AZD1222 COVID-19 vaccine.

The chain carries TRBV2 and TRBJ1-1, with TRBD1 identical over 7 bases. V lost 7 bases, J lost 4 bases, and 9 bases stayed unmatched. CDR1 is SNHLY, CDR2 FYNNEI, per germline. The CDR3 runs 14 residues. The CDR3 coding sequence is TGTGCCAGCAAGAGCACAGGGGTAGTCACTGAAGCTTTCTTT. Protein: CASKSTGVVTEAFF. The variable domain in full, with the rest retrieved from reference TRBV2 and TRBJ1-1, is EPEVTQTPSHQVTQMGQEVILRCVPISNHLYFYWYRQILGQKVEFLVSFYNNEISEKSEIFDDQFSVERPDGSNFTLKIRSTKLEDSAMYFCASKSTGVVTEAFFGQGTRLTVV.

The chain employs TRBV10-1 and TRBJ2-1; 11 nucleotides agree with TRBD2. The CDR3 has 15 residues. Germline V gene lookup returns CDR1 WNHNN and CDR2 SYGVQD (reference sequence). V lost 6 bases and J lost 5; bases outside the gene matches: 6. CDR3 sequence reads: CASSRTSGSNNEQFF. In DNA, the CDR3 is TGCGCCAGCAGCCGGACTAGCGGGTCTAACAATGAGCAGTTCTTC.

This clone showed up many times. The chain carries TRBV4-2 and TRBJ1-6, with a possible D match to TRBD1 (5 bases). The CDR3 totals 16 residues. V dropped 1 base and J dropped 6 bases, with 13 bases sitting between them. Germline CDR1 and CDR2: LGHNA and YNFKEQ. CDR3 loop: CASSQVRAQGNSPLHF. The CDR3 DNA follows: TGTGCCAGCAGCCAAGTTAGGGCCCAGGGTAATTCACCCCTCCACTTT.

The rearrangement uses TRBV5-1 and TRBJ1-2, with 9 bases identical to TRBD1. This CDR3 is built from 16 residues. V lost 3 bases, J lost 4 bases, and 10 bases stayed unmatched. Germline loops: CDR1 SGHRS, CDR2 YFSETQ. The DNA of the CDR3 is TGCGCCAGCAGCTCAACCGACAGGGGGAGTCTCTATGGCTACACCTTC. The encoded protein is CASSSTDRGSLYGYTF.

The CDR3 region is CASGGPAEAFF. DNA for the CDR3: TGTGCCAGCGGTGGTCCCGCTGAAGCTTTCTTT. The chain has TRBV3-1 (or the pseudogene TRBV3-2) and TRBJ1-1; D is unresolved. Trimming shortened V by 8 bases and J by 6 bases, and 10 bases separated the two germline ends. This CDR3 comprises 11 residues. Germline loops: CDR1 LGHDT, CDR2 YNNKEL (reference sequence).

The chain is built from TRBV6-5 and TRBJ2-7; D gene ambiguous. Trimming cost V 3 bases and J 0 bases, with 9 bases left between them. Germline V CDR1 and CDR2: MNHEY, SVGAGI. The CDR3 extends over 14 amino acids. Here the CDR3 reads CASSYSSASYEQYF. In DNA form, the CDR3 reads TGTGCCAGCAGTTATAGTAGTGCCTCCTACGAGCAGTACTTC.

The chain links TRBV7-8 to TRBJ1-5; D is possibly TRBD1 (5 bases). This CDR3 is built from 14 residues. V lost 4 bases, J lost 4 bases, and 11 bases lay in between. Looked up from germline, CDR1 is SGHVS and CDR2 is FQNEAQ. CDR3 amino acids: CASSYAGENQPQHF. Written as DNA, the CDR3 is TGTGCCAGCAGCTACGCGGGGGAAAATCAGCCCCAGCATTTT. The full variable domain, completed using reference TRBV7-8 and TRBJ1-5, is GAGVSQSPRYKVAKRGQDVALRCDPISGHVSLFWYQQALGQGPEFLTYFQNEAQLDKSGLPSDRFFAERPEGSVSTLKIQRTQQEDSAVYLCASSYAGENQPQHFGDGTRLSIL.

The chain recombines TRBV29-1 with TRBJ2-7; weak D call: TRBD2 (6 bases). Trimming took 6 bases from V and 6 from J, leaving 12 bases between them. Germline V gene lookup returns CDR1 SQVTM and CDR2 ANQGSEA. The CDR3 consists of 11 residues. In DNA, the CDR3 is TGCAGCGTAGCCGGGAGCGGCGAGCAGTACTTC. Translating it yields CSVAGSGEQYF.

The chain has TRBV4-3 and TRBJ2-7; TRBD1 is a possible D gene (6 bases). The germline V gene has CDR1 LGHNA and CDR2 YSLEER. The ends were cut back, 0 bases at V and 3 bases at J, with 12 bases in the middle. The CDR3 extends over 15 amino acids. CDR3 nucleotides: TGCGCCAGCAGCCAAGATGGCAGGGGAGACTACGAGCAGTACTTC. This sequence encodes CASSQDGRGDYEQYF.

The chain uses TRBV5-6 and TRBJ1-5; 8 positions match TRBD1. This CDR3 region has 14 residues. Germline V lookup: CDR1 SGHDT, CDR2 YYEEEE. V lost 2 bases to trimming and J lost 6 bases; unmatched junction nucleotides: 4. CDR3 nucleotide sequence: TGTGCCAGCAGCTTTGGCAGGGGGCTTCAGCCCCAGCATTTT. It specifies CASSFGRGLQPQHF.

This sequence joins TRBV7-9 and TRBJ1-2, with D tentatively TRBD1 (6 bases). Germline V gene data show CDR1 as SEHNR and CDR2 as FQNEAQ (reference sequence). This CDR3 is built from 13 residues. V was clipped by 0 bases and J by 6 bases, with 8 bases between them. The CDR3 here is CASSLAAGDGYTF. The CDR3 DNA follows: TGTGCCAGCAGCTTAGCGGCAGGGGATGGCTACACCTTC.

The chain links TRBV4-2 to TRBJ2-3; D ambiguous. Per germline, CDR1 LGHNA and CDR2 YNFKEQ. Trimming stripped 6 bases from V and 6 bases from J, with 10 bases between. The CDR3 extends over 12 amino acids. The CDR3 loop is CASSDGRDTQYF. CDR3 DNA sequence: TGTGCCAGCAGTGATGGCCGGGATACGCAGTATTTT.

This clone has only a few counts. CDR3 DNA sequence: TGTGCCAGCAGTACGGGGGGCTACAATCAGCCCCAGCATTTT. Its protein product is CASSTGGYNQPQHF. The chain links TRBV2 to TRBJ1-5; maybe TRBD1 (6 bases). Trimming removed 5 bases from V and 3 bases from J, with 11 bases in between. The CDR3 loop spans 14 amino acids. Germline assignment: CDR1 SNHLY and CDR2 FYNNEI.

J is TRBJ1-4 and V is TRBV3-1 (or the pseudogene TRBV3-2); TRBD1 aligns across 10 bases. There are 14 residues in the CDR3. J gave up 8 bases and V 4 bases, and 4 bases lay outside the gene matches. CDR1 and CDR2 from the germline V gene are LGHDT and YNNKEL (reference sequence). The CDR3 is CASSPRDRGEKLFF. The CDR3 DNA is TGTGCCAGCAGCCCCCGGGACAGGGGCGAAAAACTGTTTTTT.

This clone has just a few counts. The chain links TRBV6-1 to TRBJ1-1, with D perhaps TRBD1 (5 bases). Germline-derived CDR1 and CDR2 are MNHNS and SASEGT. CDR3 length: 13 amino acids. V gave up 1 base and J gave up 11 bases, with 14 bases separating them. The CDR3 DNA follows: TGTGCCAGCAGTGAAGTGGGGGGATTGAGGGCTTTCTTT. Protein sequence: CASSEVGGLRAFF.

V usage is TRBV19 and J usage is TRBJ2-3; the D gene is possibly TRBD1 (5 bases). The CDR3 extends over 14 amino acids. Trimming removed 4 bases from V and 4 bases from J, with 12 bases in between. Germline CDR1 is LNHDA and CDR2 is SQIVND (reference sequence). This CDR3 reads CASSKVQGADTQYF. The CDR3, as DNA: TGTGCCAGTAGTAAGGTGCAGGGCGCAGATACGCAGTATTTT.

This chain uses TRBV7-9 with TRBJ1-2; D is possibly TRBD1 (5 bases). The V end lost 3 bases, the J end lost 7 bases, and 15 bases lay between the germline ends. CDR1 SEHNR and CDR2 FQNEAQ come from the germline V gene (reference sequence). The CDR3 consists of 14 residues. CDR3 DNA: TGTGCCAGCAGCTTCCGGGGGGGGTTTAGTGGCTACACCTTC. It yields the protein CASSFRGGFSGYTF.